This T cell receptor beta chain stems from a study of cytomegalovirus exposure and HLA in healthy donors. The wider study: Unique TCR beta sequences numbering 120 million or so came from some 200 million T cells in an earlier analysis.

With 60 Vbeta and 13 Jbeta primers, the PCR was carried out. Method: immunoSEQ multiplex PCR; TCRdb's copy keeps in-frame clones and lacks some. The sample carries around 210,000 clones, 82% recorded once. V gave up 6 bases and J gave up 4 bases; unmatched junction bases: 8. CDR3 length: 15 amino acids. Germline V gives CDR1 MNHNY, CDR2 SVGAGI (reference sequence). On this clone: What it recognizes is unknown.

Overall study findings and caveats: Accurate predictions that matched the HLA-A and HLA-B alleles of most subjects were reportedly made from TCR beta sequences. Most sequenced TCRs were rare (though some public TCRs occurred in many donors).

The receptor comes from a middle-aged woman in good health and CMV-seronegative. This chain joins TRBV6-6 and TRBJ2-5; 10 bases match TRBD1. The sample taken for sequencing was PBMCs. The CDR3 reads CASRAPGQGRETQYF. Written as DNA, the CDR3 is TGTGCCAGCAGGGCACCGGGACAGGGGAGAGAGACCCAGTACTTC.